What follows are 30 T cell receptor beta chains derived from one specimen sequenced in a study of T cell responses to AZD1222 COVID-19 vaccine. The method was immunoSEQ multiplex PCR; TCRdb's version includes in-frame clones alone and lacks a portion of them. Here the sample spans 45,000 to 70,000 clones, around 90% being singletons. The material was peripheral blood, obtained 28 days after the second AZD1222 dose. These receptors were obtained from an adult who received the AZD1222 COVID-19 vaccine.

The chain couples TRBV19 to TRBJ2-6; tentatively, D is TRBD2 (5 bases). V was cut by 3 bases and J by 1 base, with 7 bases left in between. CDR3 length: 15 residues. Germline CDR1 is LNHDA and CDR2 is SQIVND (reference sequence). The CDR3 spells CASSISGSGANVLTF. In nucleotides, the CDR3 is TGTGCCAGTAGTATTTCGGGGTCTGGGGCCAACGTCCTGACTTTC.

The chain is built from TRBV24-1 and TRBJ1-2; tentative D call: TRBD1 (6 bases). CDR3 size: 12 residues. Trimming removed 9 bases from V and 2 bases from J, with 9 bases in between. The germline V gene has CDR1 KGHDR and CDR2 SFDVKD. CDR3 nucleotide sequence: TGTGCCACCGAGGACAGCAACTATGGCTACACCTTC. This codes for CATEDSNYGYTF.

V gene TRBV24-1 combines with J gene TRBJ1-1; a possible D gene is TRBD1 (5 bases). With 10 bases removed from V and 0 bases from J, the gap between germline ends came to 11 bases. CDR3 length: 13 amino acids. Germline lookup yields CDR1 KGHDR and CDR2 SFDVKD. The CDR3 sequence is CATRDGMNTEAFF. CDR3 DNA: TGTGCCACTCGGGACGGGATGAACACTGAAGCTTTCTTT.

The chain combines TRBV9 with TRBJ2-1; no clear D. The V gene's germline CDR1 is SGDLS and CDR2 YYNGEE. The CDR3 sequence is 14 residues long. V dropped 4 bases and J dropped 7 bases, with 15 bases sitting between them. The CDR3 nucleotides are TGTGCCAGCAGCCCAGTTACCGTGGGAAATGAGCAGTTCTTC. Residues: CASSPVTVGNEQFF.

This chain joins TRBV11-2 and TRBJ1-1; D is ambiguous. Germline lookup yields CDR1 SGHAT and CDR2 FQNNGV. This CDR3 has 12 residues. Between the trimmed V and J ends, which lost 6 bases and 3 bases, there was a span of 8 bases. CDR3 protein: CASRRADTEAFF. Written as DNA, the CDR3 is TGTGCCAGCAGGCGAGCTGACACTGAAGCTTTCTTT.

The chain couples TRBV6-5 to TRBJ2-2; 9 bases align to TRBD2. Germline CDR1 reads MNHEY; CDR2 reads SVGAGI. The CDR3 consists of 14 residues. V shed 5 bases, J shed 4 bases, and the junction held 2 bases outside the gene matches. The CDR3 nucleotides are TGTGCCAGCAGTACTAGCGGGTTCACCGGGGAGCTGTTTTTT. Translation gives CASSTSGFTGELFF.

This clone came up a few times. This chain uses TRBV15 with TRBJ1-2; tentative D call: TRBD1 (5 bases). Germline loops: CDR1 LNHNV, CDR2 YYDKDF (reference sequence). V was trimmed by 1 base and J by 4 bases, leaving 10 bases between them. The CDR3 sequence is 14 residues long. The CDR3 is CATSRGAGPYGYTF. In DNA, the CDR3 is TGTGCCACCAGCAGAGGGGCAGGGCCCTATGGCTACACCTTC.

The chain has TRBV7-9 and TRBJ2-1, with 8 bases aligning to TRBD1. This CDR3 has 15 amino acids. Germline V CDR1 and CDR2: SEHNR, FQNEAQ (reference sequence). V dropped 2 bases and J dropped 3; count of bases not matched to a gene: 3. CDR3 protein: CASSLFGQGYNEQFF. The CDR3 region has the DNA TGTGCCAGCAGCTTATTCGGACAGGGCTACAATGAGCAGTTCTTC.

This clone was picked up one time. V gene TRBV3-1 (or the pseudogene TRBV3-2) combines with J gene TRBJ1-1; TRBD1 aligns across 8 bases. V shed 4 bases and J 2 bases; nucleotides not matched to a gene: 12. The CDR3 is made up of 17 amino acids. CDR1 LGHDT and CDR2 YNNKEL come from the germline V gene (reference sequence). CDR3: CASSPTVGQGTNTEAFF. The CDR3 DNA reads TGTGCCAGCAGCCCCACCGTAGGACAGGGCACCAACACTGAAGCTTTCTTT.

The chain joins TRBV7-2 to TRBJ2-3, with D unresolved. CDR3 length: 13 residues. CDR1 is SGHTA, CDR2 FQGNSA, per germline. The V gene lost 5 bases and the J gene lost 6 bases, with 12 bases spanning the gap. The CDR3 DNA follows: TGTGCCAGCAGCGTGGACGTCACGGATACGCAGTATTTT. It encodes CASSVDVTDTQYF.

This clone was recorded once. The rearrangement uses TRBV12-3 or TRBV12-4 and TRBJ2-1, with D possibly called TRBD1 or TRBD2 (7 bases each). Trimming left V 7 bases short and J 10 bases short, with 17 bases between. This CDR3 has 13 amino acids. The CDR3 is CASTAGGRVEQFF. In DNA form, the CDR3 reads TGTGCCAGCACCGCAGGGGGGAGGGTAGAGCAGTTCTTC.

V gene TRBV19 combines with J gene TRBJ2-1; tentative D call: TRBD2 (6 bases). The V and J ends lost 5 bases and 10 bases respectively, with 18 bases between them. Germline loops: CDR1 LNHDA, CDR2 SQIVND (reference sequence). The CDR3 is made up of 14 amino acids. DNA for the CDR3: TGTGCCAGTAGTTTATCCCCTAGCGCGGGAGAGCAGTTCTTC. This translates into CASSLSPSAGEQFF.

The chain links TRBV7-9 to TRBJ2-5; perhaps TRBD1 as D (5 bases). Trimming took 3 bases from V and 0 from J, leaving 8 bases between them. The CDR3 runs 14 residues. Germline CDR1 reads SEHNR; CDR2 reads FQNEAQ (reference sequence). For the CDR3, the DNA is TGTGCCAGCAGCTTTTCAGGGAACCAAGAGACCCAGTACTTC. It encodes CASSFSGNQETQYF.

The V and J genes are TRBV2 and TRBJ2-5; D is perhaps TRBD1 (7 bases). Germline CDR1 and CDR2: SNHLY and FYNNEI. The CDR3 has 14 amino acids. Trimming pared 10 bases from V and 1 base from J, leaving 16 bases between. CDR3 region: CATQGGNVQETQYF. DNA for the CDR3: TGTGCCACCCAGGGGGGAAACGTCCAAGAGACCCAGTACTTC.

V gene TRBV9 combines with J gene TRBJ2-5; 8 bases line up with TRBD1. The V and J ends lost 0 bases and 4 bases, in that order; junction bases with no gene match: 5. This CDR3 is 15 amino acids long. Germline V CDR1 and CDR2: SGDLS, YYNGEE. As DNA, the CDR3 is TGTGCCAGCAGCGTAGGTGGGGGACAGGCAGAGACCCAGTACTTC. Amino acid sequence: CASSVGGGQAETQYF.

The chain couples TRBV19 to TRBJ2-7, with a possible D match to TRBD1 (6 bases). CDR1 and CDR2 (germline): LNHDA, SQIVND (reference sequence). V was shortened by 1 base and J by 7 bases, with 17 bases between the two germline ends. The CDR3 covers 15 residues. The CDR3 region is CASSIGEVPRGEQYF. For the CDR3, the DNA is TGTGCCAGTAGTATAGGAGAGGTCCCAAGGGGGGAGCAGTACTTC.

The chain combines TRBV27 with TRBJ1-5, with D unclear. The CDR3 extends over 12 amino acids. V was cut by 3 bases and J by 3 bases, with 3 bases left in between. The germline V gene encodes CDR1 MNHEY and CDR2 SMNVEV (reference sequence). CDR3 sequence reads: CASSFLNQPQHF. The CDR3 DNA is TGTGCCAGCAGTTTCCTCAATCAGCCCCAGCATTTT.

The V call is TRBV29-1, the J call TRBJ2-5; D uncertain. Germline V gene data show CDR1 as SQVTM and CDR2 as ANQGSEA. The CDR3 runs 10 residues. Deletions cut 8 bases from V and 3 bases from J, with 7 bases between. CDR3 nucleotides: TGCAGCTGTGCGGAAGAGACCCAGTACTTC. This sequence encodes CSCAEETQYF.

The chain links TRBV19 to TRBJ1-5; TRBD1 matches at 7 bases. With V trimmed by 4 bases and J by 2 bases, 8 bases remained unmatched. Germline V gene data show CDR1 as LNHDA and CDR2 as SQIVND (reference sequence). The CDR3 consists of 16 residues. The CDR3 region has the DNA TGTGCCAGTAGTACCCAACAGGGGACGGGCAATCAGCCCCAGCATTTT. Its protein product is CASSTQQGTGNQPQHF.

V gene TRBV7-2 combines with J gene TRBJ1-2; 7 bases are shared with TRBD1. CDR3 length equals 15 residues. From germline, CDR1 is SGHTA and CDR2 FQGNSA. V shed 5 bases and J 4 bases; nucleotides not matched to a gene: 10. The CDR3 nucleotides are TGTGCCAGCAGCCCAGGGGGGGGGCGAGGCTATGGCTACACCTTC. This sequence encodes CASSPGGGRGYGYTF.

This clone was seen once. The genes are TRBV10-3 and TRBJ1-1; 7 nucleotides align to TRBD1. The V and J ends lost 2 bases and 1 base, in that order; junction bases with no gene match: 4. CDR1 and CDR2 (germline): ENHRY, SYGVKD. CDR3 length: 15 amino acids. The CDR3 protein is CAISETGQANTEAFF. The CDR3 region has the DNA TGTGCCATCAGTGAGACCGGACAGGCGAACACTGAAGCTTTCTTT.

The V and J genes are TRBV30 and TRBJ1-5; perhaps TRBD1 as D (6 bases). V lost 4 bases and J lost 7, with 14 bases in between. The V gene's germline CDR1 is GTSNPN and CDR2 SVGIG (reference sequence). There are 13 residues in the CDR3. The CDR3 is CAWTSGAGQPQHF. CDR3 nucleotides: TGTGCCTGGACCTCAGGGGCGGGGCAGCCCCAGCATTTT.

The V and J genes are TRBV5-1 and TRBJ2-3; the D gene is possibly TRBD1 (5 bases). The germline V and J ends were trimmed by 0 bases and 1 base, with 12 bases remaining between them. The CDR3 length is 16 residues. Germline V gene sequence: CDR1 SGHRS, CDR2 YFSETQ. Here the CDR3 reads CASSLGSGMGTDTQYF. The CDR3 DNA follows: TGCGCCAGCAGCTTGGGGTCAGGGATGGGCACAGATACGCAGTATTTT.

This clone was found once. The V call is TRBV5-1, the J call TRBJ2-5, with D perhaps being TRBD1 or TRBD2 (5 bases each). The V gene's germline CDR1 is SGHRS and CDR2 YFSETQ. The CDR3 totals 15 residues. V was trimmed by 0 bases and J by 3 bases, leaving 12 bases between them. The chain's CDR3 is CASSLAGRNKETQYF. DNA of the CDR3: TGCGCCAGCAGCTTGGCGGGACGGAACAAAGAGACCCAGTACTTC.

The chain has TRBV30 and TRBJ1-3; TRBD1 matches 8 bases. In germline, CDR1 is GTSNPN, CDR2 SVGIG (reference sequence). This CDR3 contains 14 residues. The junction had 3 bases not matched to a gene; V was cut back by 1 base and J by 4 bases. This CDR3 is CAWSGGQAGNTIYF. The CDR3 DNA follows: TGTGCCTGGAGTGGGGGACAGGCAGGAAACACCATATATTTT.

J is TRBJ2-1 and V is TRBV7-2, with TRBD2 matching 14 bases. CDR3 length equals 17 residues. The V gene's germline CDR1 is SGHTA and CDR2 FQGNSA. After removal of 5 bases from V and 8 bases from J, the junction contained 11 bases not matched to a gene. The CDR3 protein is CASSRRPGTSGSYEQFF. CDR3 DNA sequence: TGTGCCAGCAGCCGCAGGCCTGGGACTAGCGGGAGCTATGAGCAGTTCTTC.

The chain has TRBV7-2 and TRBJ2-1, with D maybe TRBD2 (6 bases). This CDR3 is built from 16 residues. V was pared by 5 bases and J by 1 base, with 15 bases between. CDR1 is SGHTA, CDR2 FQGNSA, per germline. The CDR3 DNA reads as TGTGCCAGCAGCGCGAGCGGGTTGATGTCCTACAATGAGCAGTTCTTC. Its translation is CASSASGLMSYNEQFF.

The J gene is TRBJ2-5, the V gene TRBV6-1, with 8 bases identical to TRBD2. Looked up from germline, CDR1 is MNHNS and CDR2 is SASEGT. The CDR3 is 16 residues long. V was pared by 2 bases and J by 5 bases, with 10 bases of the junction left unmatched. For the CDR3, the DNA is TGTGCCAGCAGTGAATACCAGCGGGAGTTAAAGGAGACCCAGTACTTC. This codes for CASSEYQRELKETQYF.

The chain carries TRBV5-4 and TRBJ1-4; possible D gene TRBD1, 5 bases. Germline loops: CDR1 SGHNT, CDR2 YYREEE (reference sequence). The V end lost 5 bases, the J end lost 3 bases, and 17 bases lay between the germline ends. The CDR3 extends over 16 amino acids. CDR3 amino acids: CASSSTPRVANEKLFF. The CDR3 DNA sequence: TGTGCCAGCAGTTCTACCCCCAGGGTAGCTAATGAAAAACTGTTTTTT.

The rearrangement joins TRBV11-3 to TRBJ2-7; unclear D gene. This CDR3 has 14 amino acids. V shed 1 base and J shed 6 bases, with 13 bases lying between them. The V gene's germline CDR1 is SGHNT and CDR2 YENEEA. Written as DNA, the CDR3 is TGTGCCAGCAGCTTAGTTGGGCTTTCAGGCGAGCAGTACTTC. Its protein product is CASSLVGLSGEQYF.